This T cell receptor beta chain was recovered during a study of T-cell memory formation after mild COVID-19. Overall study: There were largely donor-specific TCR clusters.

The junction had 4 bases not matched to a gene; V was cut back by 7 bases and J by 5 bases. The CDR3 extends over 14 amino acids. Study outcomes and limitations: Pre-infection memory already had some responding clones, implying cross-reactive memory joined. There was a balanced CD4/CD8 profile in clones contracting day 15 to 85, and later expanders leaned CD4+.

Ten or more counts support this clonotype. Antigen specificity is unknown. 5'RACE with constant-segment primers yielded barcoded, UMI-tagged TCR alpha and TCR beta cDNA libraries. MiXCR, run by TCRdb on the 5' RACE reads, gives a single entry per CDR3 protein. The sample includes hundreds of thousands of distinct CDR3 sequences, about a sixth of them seen just once. The sequence derives from a man aged 18 to 35 who had mild COVID-19 (a few samples of this study predate the infection). Cell type and time point are not known. The chain combines TRBV12-3 or TRBV12-4 with TRBJ1-4; TRBD1 matches 10 bases. Sample: PBMCs or a T cell subset sorted from them (not recorded which). CDR3 sequence reads: CASTPGQGNEKLFF. The CDR3 coding sequence is TGTGCCAGCACCCCGGGACAGGGGAATGAAAAACTGTTTTTT.